These T cell receptor beta chains were read from a single sample in a study of T cells after yellow fever vaccination. Each CDR3 protein gets one entry after TCRdb re-called the 5' RACE reads with MiXCR. The data show approximately 600,000 distinct CDR3 sequences, 12% seen once. The input for sequencing was PBMCs, taken on the day of the yellow fever booster vaccination. The receptors stem from a man younger than 40 who received the YFV17D yellow fever vaccine. Each CDR3 is given with its conserved first and last residue. Each record gives: D gene, J gene, CDR3 length, V gene, clone size, CDR3 DNA, CDR3 protein. A D gene is named only where the DNA matches it firmly. Where a row states a size, it is once, few, many or the class of an expanded clone; other rows omit it.

>NA|TRBJ2-2|13|TRBV9|NA
TGTGCCAGCAGTGCGTGGGACACCGGGGAGCTGTTTTTT
CASSAWDTGELFF
>TRBD2|TRBJ2-2|16|TRBV7-6|NA
TGTGCCAGCAGCTTAGTACTCCCGGGAGGAACCGGGGAGCTGTTTTTT
CASSLVLPGGTGELFF
>TRBD2|TRBJ2-7|20|TRBV6-4|NA
TGTGCCAGCAGACGCCCTACAAGAACCGGGACTAGCGGGACCGCCTACGAGCAGTACTTC
CASRRPTRTGTSGTAYEQYF
>TRBD1|TRBJ2-1|16|TRBV4-2|NA
TGTGCCAGCAGAGCATTGGGACAGAAGTTCTACAATGAGCAGTTCTTC
CASRALGQKFYNEQFF
>NA|TRBJ2-3|15|TRBV20-1|many
TGCAGTGCTAGAGCCGGGAGCGTTCTCACAGATACGCAGTATTTT
CSARAGSVLTDTQYF
>NA|TRBJ1-6|14|TRBV10-3|few
TGTGCCATCAGATCTGACAGTGGTAATTCACCCCTCCACTTT
CAIRSDSGNSPLHF
>NA|TRBJ1-1|14|TRBV20-1|NA
TGCAGTGCTAGCTTACAGCTTTTGAACACTGAAGCTTTCTTT
CSASLQLLNTEAFF
>NA|TRBJ2-3|14|TRBV20-1|few
TGCAGTGCTAGAGACGTCAGGGTCCCAGATACGCAGTATTTT
CSARDVRVPDTQYF
>TRBD1|TRBJ1-1|13|TRBV10-2|few
TGCGCCAGCAGCGCAGGGGGGGACACTGAAGCTTTCTTT
CASSAGGDTEAFF
>TRBD2|TRBJ2-1|12|TRBV29-1|NA
TGCAGCGTTGTTGGACTAGCCAATGAGCAGTTCTTC
CSVVGLANEQFF
>NA|TRBJ2-1|14|TRBV28|few
TGTGCCAGCAGTGCTGACAGGACCTACAATGAGCAGTTCTTC
CASSADRTYNEQFF
>NA|TRBJ1-2|14|TRBV6-1|NA
TGTGCCAGCGGGGTCGAGGGGTTTCGGGATGGCTACACCTTC
CASGVEGFRDGYTF
>TRBD2|TRBJ2-1|16|TRBV20-1|few
TGCAGTGCTACCCCCCGGGGGACTAGCGGCTACAATGAGCAGTTCTTC
CSATPRGTSGYNEQFF
>NA|TRBJ2-3|16|TRBV24-1|NA
TGTGCCACCAGTGACAACGAGCCGAGGGGCACAGATACGCAGTATTTT
CATSDNEPRGTDTQYF
>TRBD2|TRBJ2-1|15|TRBV9|few
TGTGCCAGCAGCGCTAGAGCGGGAGGGCCGGGGGAGCAGTTCTTC
CASSARAGGPGEQFF
>NA|TRBJ2-6|13|TRBV6-6|few
TGTGCCAGCGGTGGGGGTGGGGCCAACGTCCTGACTTTC
CASGGGGANVLTF
>NA|TRBJ2-7|12|TRBV7-9|many
TGTGCCAGCAGCTTATCCTTGGGAGGGCAGTACTTC
CASSLSLGGQYF
>NA|TRBJ2-7|13|TRBV27|few
TGTGCCAGCAGTTTAAACCCCCAAGTAGGGATCCACTTC
CASSLNPQVGIHF
>NA|TRBJ1-2|13|TRBV7-8|many
TGTGCCAGCAGCTCCGGACAGCCCTATGGCTACACCTTC
CASSSGQPYGYTF
>TRBD2|TRBJ2-5|15|TRBV12-3/TRBV12-4|NA
TGTGCCAGCAGTAATAGCGGGAGCGGGGGGGAGACCCAGTACTTC
CASSNSGSGGETQYF
>NA|TRBJ2-5|12|TRBV18|many
TGTGCCAGCTCACCAGAAGGGGAGACCCAGTACTTC
CASSPEGETQYF
>NA|TRBJ2-6|17|TRBV7-9|few
TGTGCCAGCAGCTTAGGGTTCGGCGCGTCTGGGGCCAACGTCCTGACTTTC
CASSLGFGASGANVLTF
>TRBD1|TRBJ2-2|16|TRBV5-5|few
TGTGCCAGCAGCTTGGGGGACAGGGTGAACACCGGGGAGCTGTTTTTT
CASSLGDRVNTGELFF
>NA|TRBJ2-7|14|TRBV5-1|few
TGCGCCAGCAGCAGCATGAGCAGCTCCTACGAGCAGTACTTC
CASSSMSSSYEQYF
>TRBD1|TRBJ2-5|16|TRBV4-2|NA
TGTGCCAGCAGCCAAGCCACAGGGGTCACGGGTGAGACCCAGTACTTC
CASSQATGVTGETQYF
>TRBD1|TRBJ1-5|15|TRBV2|few
TGTGCCAGCAGTGGAGGGACAGGACGTGGGCAGCCCCAGCATTTT
CASSGGTGRGQPQHF
>TRBD1|TRBJ2-6|18|TRBV3-1|NA
TGTGCCAGCAGCCCGGGACAGGGGGTATCTTCTGGGGCCAACGTCCTGACTTTC
CASSPGQGVSSGANVLTF
>NA|TRBJ2-5|14|TRBV5-1|few
TGCGCCAGCAGCTTGGCGTACAGGGAAGAGACCCAGTACTTC
CASSLAYREETQYF
>TRBD2|TRBJ2-3|15|TRBV20-1|NA
TGCAGTGCTAGAATATCTAGCGGGATCACAGATACGCAGTATTTT
CSARISSGITDTQYF
>NA|TRBJ1-3|12|TRBV20-1|few
TGCAGTGCTAGTCAGCCTGGAAACACCATATATTTT
CSASQPGNTIYF
>NA|TRBJ2-5|14|TRBV20-1|few
TGCAGTGCTAGAGAGGTTTTCGTTCAAGAGACCCAGTACTTC
CSAREVFVQETQYF
>NA|TRBJ2-1|12|TRBV2|NA
TGTGCCAGCAGGGGGCGTGTAGGTGAGCAGTTCTTC
CASRGRVGEQFF
>NA|TRBJ1-1|12|TRBV19|once
TGTGCCAGTACCGGACGGTACACTGAAGCTTTCTTT
CASTGRYTEAFF
>NA|TRBJ1-6|15|TRBV6-5|few
TGTGCCAGCAGTCCGACATGGGGGCTGAATTCACCCCTCCACTTT
CASSPTWGLNSPLHF
>NA|TRBJ2-1|12|TRBV6-2/TRBV6-3|NA
TGTGCCAGCTCGAGGGGGGACGATGAGCAGTTCTTC
CASSRGDDEQFF
>TRBD2|TRBJ2-7|15|TRBV20-1|NA
TGCAGTGCTAGACCTCTTAGCGGGGGGGACTACGAGCAGTACTTC
CSARPLSGGDYEQYF
>NA|TRBJ2-3|12|TRBV3-1|few
TGTGCCAGCAGCGCAAGCCCAGATACGCAGTATTTT
CASSASPDTQYF